This TCR beta chain appears in the sequencing data of a study of blood T cell repertoires in COVID-19. Study background: Material from acute and convalescent COVID-19 was sourced from the United States, Italy and Spain. T cells, B-cell-depleted T cells, or PBMCs provided the cDNA or gDNA that served as material.

The germline gives CDR1 SNHLY, CDR2 FYNNEI. The CDR3 runs to 13 residues. V lost 3 bases to trimming and J lost 7 bases, with 10 bases between them. Original processing methods: Reference gene primer amplification in the assay estimated nucleated cell counts. The table came from immunoSEQ multiplex PCR; TCRdb's copy has only in-frame clones and leaves some out. That table supplies the V and J calls and clone size; D and trimming were determined from the DNA. This sample has some 250,000 clones; approximately 88% occur once, and the top ten carry 0.7% to 0.85%. V and J are TRBV2 and TRBJ1-5; a possible D gene is TRBD1 (5 bases). The origin of this receptor is a woman in her twenties or thirties with acute or convalescent COVID-19. The material sequenced was peripheral blood. In DNA, the CDR3 is TGTGCCAGCAGTGACAGGGATGGGCAGCCCCAGCATTTT. Translated, it gives CASSDRDGQPQHF.